The 5 T cell receptor beta chains below were found in one sample sequenced in a study of shared clonotypes between healthy human individuals. Sequencing used immunoSEQ multiplex PCR; TCRdb keeps in-frame clones, though not all of them. This table has around 2.1 million clones, around 93% appearing once. CD45RO negativity and positive selection for CCR7 defined naive CD8 cells, a population that excluded terminally differentiated effector memory CD45RA+ cells. The source material was naive CD8+ T cells from PBMCs. The receptor source for this set is a young man in good health. Some clones in this sample may be carry-over from other donors' samples.

V gene TRBV12-5 combines with J gene TRBJ2-7; TRBD2 matches 15 bases. The CDR3 has 15 amino acids. Germline values: CDR1 LGHNT, CDR2 FRNRAP. The junction had 6 bases not matched to a gene; V was cut back by 7 bases and J by 5 bases. The CDR3 coding sequence is TGTGCTAGTGCCCCGGGACTAGCGGGAGGAGACGAGCAGTACTTC. This sequence encodes CASAPGLAGGDEQYF.

This chain links TRBV10-1 with TRBJ2-3; D remains ambiguous. The CDR3 is 17 residues long. CDR1 WNHNN and CDR2 SYGVQD come from the germline V gene (reference sequence). The V end lost 8 bases, the J end lost 0 bases, and 21 bases lay between the germline ends. CDR3 DNA: TGCGCCAGCTCCCAGGACGGACGAATCTCTAGCACAGATACGCAGTATTTT. Its translation is CASSQDGRISSTDTQYF.

The J gene is TRBJ2-3, the V gene TRBV7-9; 11 bases are a match to TRBD2. CDR1 is SEHNR and CDR2 is FQNEAQ in the germline V gene (reference sequence). Germline trimming cut 5 bases from V and 6 bases from J; bases unmatched to any gene: 10. The CDR3 has 16 amino acids. The CDR3 DNA is TGTGCCAGCAGCGACGGGACTAGCGGTTGGGGGGATACGCAGTATTTT. This gives the protein CASSDGTSGWGDTQYF.

The chain joins TRBV7-6 to TRBJ1-1, with a tentative D call TRBD1 (5 bases). The CDR3 loop spans 14 amino acids. CDR1 is SGHVS and CDR2 is FNYEAQ in the germline V gene. V lost 1 base to trimming and J lost 4 bases, with 10 bases between them. The CDR3 region is CASSLGRAATEAFF. The CDR3 nucleotides are TGTGCCAGCAGCTTAGGCAGGGCGGCCACTGAAGCTTTCTTT.

V and J are TRBV7-6 and TRBJ2-6; TRBD2 is a possible D gene (5 bases). Trimming removed 6 bases at V and 2 bases at J, with 23 bases between. CDR3 size: 19 residues. Per germline, CDR1 SGHVS and CDR2 FNYEAQ. The CDR3 region has the DNA TGTGCCAGCAGTCCCCGAAGGACCCGCGAGGGCCCTGGGGCCAACGTCCTGACTTTC. Amino acids: CASSPRRTREGPGANVLTF.